The clone carrying this TCR beta chain was observed a handful of times. Its antigen remains unidentified. This entry belongs to a study of cytomegalovirus exposure and HLA in healthy donors. Study results and caveats: Later analysis revealed greater clonal expansion in HLA-associated TCR beta chains than in equally common others. As was reported, the classifier diagnosed cytomegalovirus status with high specificity and sensitivity. Cytomegalovirus-associated TCR beta chains were listed, numbering some 170.

Primers: 60 Vbeta forward and 13 Jbeta reverse. Some clones are missing from TCRdb's copy, which holds only in-frame ones; the method was immunoSEQ multiplex PCR. Here the sample spans 150,000 to 190,000 clones, about 68% being singletons. The V end lost 1 base, the J end lost 11 bases, and 15 bases lay between the germline ends. Germline CDR1 is MNHNS and CDR2 is SASEGT. This CDR3 has 13 amino acids. This rearrangement joins TRBV6-1 to TRBJ2-7; no reliable D call. Sequenced material: PBMCs. The TCR sequence derives from a man younger than 35 in good health and CMV-seronegative. For the CDR3, the DNA is TGTGCCAGCAGTGAAGATTTGGGCAAGGTAAAGTACTTC. It encodes CASSEDLGKVKYF.